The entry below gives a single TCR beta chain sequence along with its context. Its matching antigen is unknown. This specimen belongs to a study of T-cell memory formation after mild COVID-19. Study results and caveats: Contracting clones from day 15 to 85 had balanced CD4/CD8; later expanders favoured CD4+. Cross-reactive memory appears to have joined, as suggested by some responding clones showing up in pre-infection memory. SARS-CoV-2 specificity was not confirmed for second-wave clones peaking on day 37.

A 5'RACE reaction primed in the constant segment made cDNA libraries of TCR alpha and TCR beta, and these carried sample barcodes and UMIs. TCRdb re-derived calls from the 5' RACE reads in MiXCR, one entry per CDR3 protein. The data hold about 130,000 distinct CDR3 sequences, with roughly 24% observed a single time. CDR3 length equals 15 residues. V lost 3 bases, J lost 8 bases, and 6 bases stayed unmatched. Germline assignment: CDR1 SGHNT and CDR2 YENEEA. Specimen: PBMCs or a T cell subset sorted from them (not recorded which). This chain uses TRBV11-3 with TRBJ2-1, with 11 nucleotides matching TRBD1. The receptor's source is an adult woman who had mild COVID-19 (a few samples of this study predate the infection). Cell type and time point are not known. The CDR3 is CASSFPGQGGDEQFF. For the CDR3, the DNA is TGTGCCAGCAGCTTTCCGGGACAGGGGGGCGATGAGCAGTTCTTC.